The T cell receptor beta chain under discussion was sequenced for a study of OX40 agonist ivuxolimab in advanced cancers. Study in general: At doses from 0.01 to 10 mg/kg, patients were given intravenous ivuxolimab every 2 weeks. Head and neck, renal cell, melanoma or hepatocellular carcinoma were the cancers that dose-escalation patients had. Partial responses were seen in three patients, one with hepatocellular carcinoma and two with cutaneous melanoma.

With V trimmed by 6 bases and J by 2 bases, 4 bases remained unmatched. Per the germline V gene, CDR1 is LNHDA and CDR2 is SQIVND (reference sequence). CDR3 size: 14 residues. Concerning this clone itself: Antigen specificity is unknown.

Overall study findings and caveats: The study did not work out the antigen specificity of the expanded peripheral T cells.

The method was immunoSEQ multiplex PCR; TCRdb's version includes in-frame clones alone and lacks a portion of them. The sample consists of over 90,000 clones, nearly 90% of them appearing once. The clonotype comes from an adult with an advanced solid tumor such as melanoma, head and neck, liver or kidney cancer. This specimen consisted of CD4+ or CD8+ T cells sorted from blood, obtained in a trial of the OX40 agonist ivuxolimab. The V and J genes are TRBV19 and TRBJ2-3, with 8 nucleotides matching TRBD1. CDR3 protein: CASSTGGHTDTQYF. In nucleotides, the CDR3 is TGTGCCAGTAGCACAGGGGGACACACAGATACGCAGTATTTT.